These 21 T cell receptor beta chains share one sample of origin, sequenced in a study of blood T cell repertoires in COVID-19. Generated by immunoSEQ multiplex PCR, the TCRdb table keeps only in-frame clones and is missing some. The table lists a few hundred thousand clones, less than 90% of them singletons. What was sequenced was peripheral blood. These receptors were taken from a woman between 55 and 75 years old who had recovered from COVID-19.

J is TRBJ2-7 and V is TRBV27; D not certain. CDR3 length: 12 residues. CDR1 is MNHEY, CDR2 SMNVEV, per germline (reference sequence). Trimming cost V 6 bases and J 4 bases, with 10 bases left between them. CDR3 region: CASRASRYEQYF. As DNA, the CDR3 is TGTGCCAGCAGGGCCTCAAGATACGAGCAGTACTTC.

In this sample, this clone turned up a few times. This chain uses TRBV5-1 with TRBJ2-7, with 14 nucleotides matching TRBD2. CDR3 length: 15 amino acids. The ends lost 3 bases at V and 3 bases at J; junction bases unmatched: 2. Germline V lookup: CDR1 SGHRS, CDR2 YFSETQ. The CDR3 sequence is CASSSGTSGGYEQYF. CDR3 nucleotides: TGCGCCAGCAGCTCGGGGACTAGCGGGGGCTACGAGCAGTACTTC.

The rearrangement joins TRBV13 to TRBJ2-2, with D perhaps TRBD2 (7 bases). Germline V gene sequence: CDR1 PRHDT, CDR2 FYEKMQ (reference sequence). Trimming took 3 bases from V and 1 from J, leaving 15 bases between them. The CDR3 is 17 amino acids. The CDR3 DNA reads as TGTGCCAGCAGCTTGGGGGGGACAACAAAGAACACCGGGGAGCTGTTTTTT. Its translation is CASSLGGTTKNTGELFF.

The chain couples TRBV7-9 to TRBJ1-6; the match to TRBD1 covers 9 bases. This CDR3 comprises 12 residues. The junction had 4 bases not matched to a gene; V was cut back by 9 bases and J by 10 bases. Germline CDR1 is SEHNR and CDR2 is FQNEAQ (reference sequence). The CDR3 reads CASRQGESPLHF. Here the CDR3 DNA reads TGTGCCAGTAGACAGGGGGAATCACCCCTCCACTTT.

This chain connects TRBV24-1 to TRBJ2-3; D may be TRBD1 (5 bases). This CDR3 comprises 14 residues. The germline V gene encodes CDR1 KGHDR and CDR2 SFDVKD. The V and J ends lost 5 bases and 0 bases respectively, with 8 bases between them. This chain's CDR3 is CATSVGQSTDTQYF. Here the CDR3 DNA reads TGTGCCACCAGTGTCGGACAAAGCACAGATACGCAGTATTTT.

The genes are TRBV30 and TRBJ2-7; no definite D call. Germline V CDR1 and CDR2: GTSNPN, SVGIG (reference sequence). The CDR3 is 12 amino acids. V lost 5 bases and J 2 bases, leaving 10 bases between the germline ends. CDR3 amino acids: CAWFPGPYEQYF. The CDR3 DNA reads TGTGCCTGGTTCCCGGGTCCCTACGAGCAGTACTTC.

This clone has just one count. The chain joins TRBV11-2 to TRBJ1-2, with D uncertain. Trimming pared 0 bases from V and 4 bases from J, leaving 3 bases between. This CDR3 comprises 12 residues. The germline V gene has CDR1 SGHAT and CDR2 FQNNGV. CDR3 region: CASSLESYGYTF. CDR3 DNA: TGTGCCAGCAGCTTAGAGAGCTATGGCTACACCTTC.

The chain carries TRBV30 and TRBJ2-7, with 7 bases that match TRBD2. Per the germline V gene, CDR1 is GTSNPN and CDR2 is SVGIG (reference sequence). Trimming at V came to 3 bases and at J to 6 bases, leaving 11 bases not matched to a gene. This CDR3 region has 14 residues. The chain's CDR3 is CAWRGLGYYAEQYF. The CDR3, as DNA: TGTGCCTGGAGAGGACTAGGGTATTATGCCGAGCAGTACTTC. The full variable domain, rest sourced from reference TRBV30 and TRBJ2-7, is SQTIHQWPATLVQPVGSPLSLECTVEGTSNPNLYWYRQAAGRGLQLLFYSVGIGQISSEVPQNLSASRPQDRQFILSSKKLLLSDSGFYLCAWRGLGYYAEQYFGPGTRLTVT.

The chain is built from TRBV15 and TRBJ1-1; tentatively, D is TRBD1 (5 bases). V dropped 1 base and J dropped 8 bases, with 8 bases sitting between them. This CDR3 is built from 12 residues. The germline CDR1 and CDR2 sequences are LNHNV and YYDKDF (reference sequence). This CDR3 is CATSRGRGEAFF. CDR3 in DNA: TGTGCCACCAGCAGAGGAAGGGGCGAAGCTTTCTTT.

CDR3 protein: CAWSPSGEKQYF. Written as DNA, the CDR3 is TGTGCCTGGAGTCCGAGCGGTGAAAAGCAGTACTTC. The rearrangement uses TRBV30 and TRBJ2-7, with a weak D call TRBD2 (5 bases). The CDR3 runs 12 residues. The V end was cut by 2 bases, the J end by 8 bases, with 13 bases between. Germline CDR1 and CDR2: GTSNPN and SVGIG (reference sequence).

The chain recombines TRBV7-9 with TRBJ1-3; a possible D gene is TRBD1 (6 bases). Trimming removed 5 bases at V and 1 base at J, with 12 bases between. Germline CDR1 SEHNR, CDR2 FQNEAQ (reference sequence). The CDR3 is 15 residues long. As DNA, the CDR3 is TGTGCCAGCAGCCGCGGACAGTTATCTGGAAACACCATATATTTT. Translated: CASSRGQLSGNTIYF.

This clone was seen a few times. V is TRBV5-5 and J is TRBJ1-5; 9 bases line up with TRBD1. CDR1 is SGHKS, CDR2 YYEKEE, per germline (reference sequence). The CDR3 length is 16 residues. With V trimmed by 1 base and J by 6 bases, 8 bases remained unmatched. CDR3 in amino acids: CASSLLVQGAGQPQHF. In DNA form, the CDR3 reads TGTGCCAGCAGCTTGCTCGTACAGGGGGCCGGTCAGCCCCAGCATTTT.

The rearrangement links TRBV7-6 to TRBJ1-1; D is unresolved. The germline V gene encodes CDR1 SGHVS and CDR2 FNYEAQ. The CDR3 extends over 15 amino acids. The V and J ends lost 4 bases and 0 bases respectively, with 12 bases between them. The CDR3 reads CASSWSAGMNTEAFF. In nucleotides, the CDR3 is TGTGCCAGCAGCTGGTCGGCGGGGATGAACACTGAAGCTTTCTTT. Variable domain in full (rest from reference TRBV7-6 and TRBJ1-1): GAGVSQSPRYKVTKRGQDVALRCDPISGHVSLYWYRQALGQGPEFLTYFNYEAQQDKSGLPNDRFSAERPEGSISTLTIQRTEQRDSAMYRCASSWSAGMNTEAFFGQGTRLTVV.

The CDR3 is CASSPWGGQPQHF. In DNA, the CDR3 is TGTGCCAGCTCGCCTTGGGGAGGGCAGCCCCAGCATTTT. The V and J genes are TRBV19 and TRBJ1-5; no reliable D call. The V end lost 9 bases, the J end lost 7 bases, and 16 bases lay between the germline ends. CDR3 size: 13 residues. Germline CDR1 and CDR2: LNHDA and SQIVND (reference sequence).

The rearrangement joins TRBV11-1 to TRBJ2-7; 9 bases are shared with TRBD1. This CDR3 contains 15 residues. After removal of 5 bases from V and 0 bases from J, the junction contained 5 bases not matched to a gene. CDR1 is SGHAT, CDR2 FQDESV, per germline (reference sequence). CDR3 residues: CASSHRGRSSYEQYF. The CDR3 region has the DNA TGTGCCAGCAGCCACAGGGGGCGTTCCTCCTACGAGCAGTACTTC.

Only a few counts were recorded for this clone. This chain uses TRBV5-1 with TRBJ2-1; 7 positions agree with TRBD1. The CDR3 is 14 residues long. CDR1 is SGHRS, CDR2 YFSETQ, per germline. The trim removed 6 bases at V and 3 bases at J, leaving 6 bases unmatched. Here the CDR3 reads CASTPDRVYNEQFF. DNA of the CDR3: TGCGCCAGCACCCCCGACAGGGTCTACAATGAGCAGTTCTTC.

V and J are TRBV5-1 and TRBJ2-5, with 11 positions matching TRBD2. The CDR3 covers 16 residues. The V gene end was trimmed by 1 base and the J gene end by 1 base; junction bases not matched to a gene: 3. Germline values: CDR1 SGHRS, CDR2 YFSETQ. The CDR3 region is CASSLTSGGAQETQYF. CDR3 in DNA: TGCGCCAGCAGCTTGACTAGCGGGGGAGCCCAAGAGACCCAGTACTTC.

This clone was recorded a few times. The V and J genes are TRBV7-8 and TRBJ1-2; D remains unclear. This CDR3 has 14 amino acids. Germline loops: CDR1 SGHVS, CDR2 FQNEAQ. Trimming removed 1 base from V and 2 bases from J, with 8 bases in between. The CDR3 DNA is TGTGCCAGCAGCTTAGGGCGGTTCAACTATGGCTACACCTTC. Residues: CASSLGRFNYGYTF.

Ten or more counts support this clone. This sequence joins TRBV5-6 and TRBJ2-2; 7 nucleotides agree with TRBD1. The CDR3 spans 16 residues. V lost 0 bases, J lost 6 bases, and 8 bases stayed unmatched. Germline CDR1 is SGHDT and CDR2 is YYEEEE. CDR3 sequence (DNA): TGTGCCAGCAGCTTGGTGTGGTCAGGGGGTGCCGGGGAGCTGTTTTTT. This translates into CASSLVWSGGAGELFF.

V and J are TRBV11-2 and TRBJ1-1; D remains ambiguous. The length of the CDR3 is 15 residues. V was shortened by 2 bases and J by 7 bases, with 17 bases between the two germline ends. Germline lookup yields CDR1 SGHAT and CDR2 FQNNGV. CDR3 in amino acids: CASSLNRQADYEAFF. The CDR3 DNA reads TGTGCCAGCAGCTTAAATAGGCAGGCAGACTATGAAGCTTTCTTT.

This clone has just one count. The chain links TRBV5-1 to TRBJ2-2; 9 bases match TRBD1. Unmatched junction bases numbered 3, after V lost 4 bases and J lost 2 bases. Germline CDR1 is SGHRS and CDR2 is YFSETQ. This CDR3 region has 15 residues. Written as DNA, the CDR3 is TGCGCCAGCAGCGGGGACAGGGCTAACACCGGGGAGCTGTTTTTT. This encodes CASSGDRANTGELFF.